The 22 T cell receptor beta chains below come from one sample, sequenced in a study of blood T cell repertoires in COVID-19 (dated by TCRdb to 2018 to 2021). The library was prepared using the immunoSEQ multiplex PCR assay. Drawn from immuneACCESS, this table holds only the in-frame rearrangements with V and J called that TCRdb kept. Clones are partly lost; checked studies trace under half to an unresolved V gene and leave the rest unexplained. The sample data list 150,000 to 250,000 clones, and around 81% of these were observed just once. The ten largest clonotypes hold 6.5% to 9.5% of the sample. Sequenced: PBMCs or T cells enriched from blood (not recorded which). The source is a man aged 40-50 years who had recovered from COVID-19.

V and J are TRBV4-1 and TRBJ1-6; tentatively, D is TRBD1 (5 bases). The CDR3 runs to 18 residues. The germline gives CDR1 MGHRA, CDR2 YSYEKL. The V end lost 1 base, the J end lost 7 bases, and 20 bases lay between the germline ends. The CDR3 loop reads CASSQARAGIALNSPLHF. The CDR3 DNA sequence: TGCGCCAGCAGCCAAGCCCGGGCAGGGATAGCCTTAAATTCACCCCTCCACTTT.

This rearrangement joins TRBV30 to TRBJ1-3; D unresolved. The CDR3 runs 13 residues. Germline loops: CDR1 GTSNPN, CDR2 SVGIG (reference sequence). Trimming cost V 4 bases and J 0 bases, with 7 bases left between them. The CDR3 DNA reads TGTGCCTGGACTAGGTTCTCTGGAAACACCATATATTTT. Its translation is CAWTRFSGNTIYF.

This rearrangement joins TRBV18 to TRBJ2-7, with TRBD1 matching 8 bases. Germline assignment: CDR1 KGHSH and CDR2 LQKENI. V gave up 3 bases and J gave up 5 bases; unmatched junction bases: 6. CDR3 length: 14 residues. The CDR3 DNA reads TGTGCCAGCTCACCCCGGACAGGGTTCCACGAGCAGTACTTC. This translates into CASSPRTGFHEQYF.

The rearrangement links TRBV6-4 to TRBJ1-1; TRBD1 is a possible D gene (5 bases). Germline lookup yields CDR1 MRHNA and CDR2 SNTAGT. This CDR3 spans 13 amino acids. With 3 bases removed from V and 2 bases from J, the gap between germline ends came to 7 bases. The CDR3 DNA reads as TGTGCCAGCAGTGAACAGGTAAACACTGAAGCTTTCTTT. Translating it yields CASSEQVNTEAFF.

The chain uses TRBV7-2 and TRBJ2-7; D is undetermined. Trimming left V 2 bases short and J 2 bases short, with 13 bases between. Germline V CDR1 and CDR2: SGHTA, FQGNSA. This CDR3 spans 15 amino acids. The CDR3, as DNA: TGTGCCAGCAGCTTAACCCTCGGCGGAGCCTACGAGCAGTACTTC. Amino acids: CASSLTLGGAYEQYF.

This chain connects TRBV11-3 to TRBJ1-3, with 9 bases aligning to TRBD1. The V gene's germline CDR1 is SGHNT and CDR2 YENEEA. The V segment lost 3 bases and the J segment 6 bases; nucleotides outside the gene matches: 3. This CDR3 comprises 14 residues. CDR3 in amino acids: CASSLTGGENTIYF. CDR3 DNA sequence: TGTGCCAGCAGCTTGACAGGGGGAGAAAACACCATATATTTT.

The chain is built from TRBV19 and TRBJ1-2; a possible D gene is TRBD1 (6 bases). Germline V lookup: CDR1 LNHDA, CDR2 SQIVND (reference sequence). CDR3 length equals 15 residues. Trimming left V 9 bases short and J 3 bases short, with 20 bases between. In DNA form, the CDR3 reads TGTGCCAGCCGACCGACAGGACAAGCCGACTATGGCTACACCTTC. Translated, it gives CASRPTGQADYGYTF.

This rearrangement joins TRBV2 to TRBJ1-2, with D perhaps matching TRBD1 (6 bases). The CDR3 consists of 15 residues. From germline, CDR1 is SNHLY and CDR2 FYNNEI. Trimming took 3 bases from V and 2 from J, leaving 13 bases between them. The CDR3 coding sequence is TGTGCCAGCAGTGACCCTATGACAGGAAACTATGGCTACACCTTC. It translates to CASSDPMTGNYGYTF.

The chain links TRBV27 to TRBJ1-4; TRBD1 is a possible D gene (5 bases). The V and J ends lost 5 bases and 8 bases respectively, with 15 bases between them. Germline CDR1 and CDR2: MNHEY and SMNVEV (reference sequence). The CDR3 has 14 amino acids. The CDR3 bases are TGTGCCAGCAGTCGGGGGGGGGACGGCGAAAAACTGTTTTTT. Residues: CASSRGGDGEKLFF. Combining the CDR3 with reference TRBV27 and TRBJ1-4 gives the whole variable domain EAQVTQNPRYLITVTGKKLTVTCSQNMNHEYMSWYRQDPGLGLRQIYYSMNVEVTDKGDVPEGYKVSRKEKRNFPLILESPSPNQTSLYFCASSRGGDGEKLFFGSGTQLSVL.

This sequence joins TRBV27 and TRBJ1-2, with a tentative D call TRBD1 (5 bases). Per germline, CDR1 MNHEY and CDR2 SMNVEV (reference sequence). The CDR3 runs 14 residues. Trimming took off 0 bases at V and 2 bases at J, with 7 bases between the two ends. This chain's CDR3 is CASSLSPGNYGYTF. CDR3 in DNA: TGTGCCAGCAGTTTATCGCCAGGGAACTATGGCTACACCTTC.

The chain carries TRBV5-1 and TRBJ2-3, with a tentative D call TRBD1 (6 bases). Deletions cut 5 bases from V and 1 base from J, with 14 bases between. The CDR3 has 15 residues. Germline V gives CDR1 SGHRS, CDR2 YFSETQ. The CDR3 region has the DNA TGCGCCAGCAGGCAACCGGGACAAGGCACAGATACGCAGTATTTT. It translates to CASRQPGQGTDTQYF.

J is TRBJ1-1 and V is TRBV5-4; possible D gene TRBD1, 5 bases. Trimming removed 1 base at V and 0 bases at J, with 10 bases between. There are 15 residues in the CDR3. CDR1 and CDR2 (germline): SGHNT, YYREEE (reference sequence). The CDR3 here is CASSLKIGVNTEAFF. The CDR3 nucleotides read TGTGCCAGCAGCTTGAAGATAGGGGTGAACACTGAAGCTTTCTTT.

CDR3 DNA sequence: TGCGCCAGCAGCCAACAAGCCTACCACAGGAGGACAGGGTCAACGACCGGGGAGCTGTTTTTT. Translated: CASSQQAYHRRTGSTTGELFF. This chain joins TRBV4-3 and TRBJ2-2; 8 bases align to TRBD1. With V trimmed by 2 bases and J by 5 bases, 22 bases remained unmatched. Per germline, CDR1 LGHNA and CDR2 YSLEER. The CDR3 sequence is 21 residues long.

The rearrangement joins TRBV28 to TRBJ1-1; no reliable D call. The CDR3 totals 13 residues. The V gene's germline CDR1 is MDHEN and CDR2 SYDVKM. The V gene lost 3 bases and the J gene lost 8 bases, with 13 bases spanning the gap. The CDR3 is CASSFTGFSEAFF. The CDR3 bases are TGTGCCAGCAGTTTTACCGGGTTTTCAGAAGCTTTCTTT.

The chain couples TRBV24-1 to TRBJ2-1; TRBD1 agrees at 7 bases. The germline CDR1 and CDR2 sequences are KGHDR and SFDVKD. V lost 4 bases to trimming and J lost 14 bases; unmatched junction nucleotides: 16. The CDR3 consists of 15 residues. CDR3 DNA sequence: TGTGCCACCAGTGAAGGGAAGACAGGGCTAAATTCCGAGTTCTTC. Protein sequence: CATSEGKTGLNSEFF.

The gene calls are TRBV5-1 and TRBJ1-1; TRBD1 agrees at 7 bases. Germline CDR1 SGHRS, CDR2 YFSETQ. The CDR3 contains 13 residues. V was clipped by 0 bases and J by 11 bases; unmatched bases: 7. DNA for the CDR3: TGCGCCAGCAGCTTGGGGGTCGACAGGGTCGCTTTCTTT. Amino acids: CASSLGVDRVAFF.

The genes are TRBV29-1 and TRBJ2-7; D is unresolved. Trimming pared 2 bases from V and 3 bases from J, leaving 8 bases between. Germline values: CDR1 SQVTM, CDR2 ANQGSEA. This CDR3 has 12 residues. The CDR3 reads CSVESVGYEQYF. For the CDR3, the DNA is TGCAGCGTTGAATCAGTTGGCTACGAGCAGTACTTC.

The chain links TRBV7-2 to TRBJ1-2, with a possible D match to TRBD1 (5 bases). Germline V gene lookup returns CDR1 SGHTA and CDR2 FQGNSA. CDR3 length: 13 amino acids. V lost 0 bases and J 7 bases, leaving 9 bases between the germline ends. CDR3 region: CASSLAQVGGYTF. The CDR3 region has the DNA TGTGCCAGCAGCTTAGCACAGGTCGGTGGCTACACCTTC.

V usage is TRBV5-5 and J usage is TRBJ2-5; D possibly corresponds to TRBD2 (6 bases). The length of the CDR3 is 13 residues. Trimming took 4 bases from V and 2 from J, leaving 9 bases between them. Germline CDR1 is SGHKS and CDR2 is YYEKEE (reference sequence). The CDR3 protein is CASSPGLQETQYF. The CDR3 bases are TGTGCCAGCAGCCCCGGACTACAAGAGACCCAGTACTTC.

The chain is built from TRBV28 and TRBJ2-1; TRBD2 matches at 8 bases. CDR1 and CDR2 from the germline V gene are MDHEN and SYDVKM. Losses at the gene ends were 8 bases for V and 4 bases for J; bases not matched to a gene: 7. CDR3 length equals 14 residues. Written as DNA, the CDR3 is TGTGCCAGCTCGCCCGCGGGGGGATACAATGAGCAGTTCTTC. It yields the protein CASSPAGGYNEQFF.

This chain links TRBV24-1 with TRBJ1-5; TRBD1 aligns across 8 bases. CDR1 and CDR2 (germline): KGHDR, SFDVKD. V trimming: 2 bases; J trimming: 9 bases; junction bases outside the gene matches: 14. The CDR3 extends over 17 amino acids. The CDR3 DNA sequence: TGTGCCACCAGTGATTCCGGGACAGGATCGTGGGGGCCGCCCCAGCATTTT. This gives the protein CATSDSGTGSWGPPQHF.

The chain has TRBV6-4 and TRBJ2-3; D gene uncertain. The CDR3 totals 15 residues. With 4 bases removed from V and 3 bases from J, the gap between germline ends came to 14 bases. Germline assignment: CDR1 MRHNA and CDR2 SNTAGT. CDR3 residues: CASSAAASLTDTQYF. For the CDR3, the DNA is TGTGCCAGCAGTGCCGCCGCTAGTTTGACAGATACGCAGTATTTT.